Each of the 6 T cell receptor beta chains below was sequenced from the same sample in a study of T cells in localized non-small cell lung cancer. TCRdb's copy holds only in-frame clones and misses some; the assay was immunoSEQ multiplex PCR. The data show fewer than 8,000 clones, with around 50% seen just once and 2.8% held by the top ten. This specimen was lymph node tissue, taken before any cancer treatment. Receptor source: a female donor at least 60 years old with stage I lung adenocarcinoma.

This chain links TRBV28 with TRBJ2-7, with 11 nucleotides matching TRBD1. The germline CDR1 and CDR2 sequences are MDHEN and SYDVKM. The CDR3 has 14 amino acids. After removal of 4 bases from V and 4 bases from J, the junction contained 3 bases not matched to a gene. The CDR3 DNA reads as TGTGCCAGCAGTTGGACAGGGGGCGTGTACGAGCAGTACTTC. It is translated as CASSWTGGVYEQYF.

CDR3 sequence reads: CASSQVIQGSSPLHF. The CDR3 DNA is TGTGCCAGCAGCCAAGTCATACAGGGCAGTTCACCCCTCCACTTT. This chain uses TRBV14 with TRBJ1-6, with D perhaps TRBD1 (6 bases). Germline V gives CDR1 SGHDN, CDR2 FVKESK. CDR3 length: 15 amino acids. V shed 1 base and J shed 9 bases, with 13 bases lying between them.

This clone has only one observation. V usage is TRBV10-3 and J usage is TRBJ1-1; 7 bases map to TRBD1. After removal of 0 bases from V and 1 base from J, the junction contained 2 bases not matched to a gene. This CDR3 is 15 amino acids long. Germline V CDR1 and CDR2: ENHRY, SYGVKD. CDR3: CAISESGQQNTEAFF. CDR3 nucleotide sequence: TGTGCCATCAGTGAGTCGGGACAGCAGAACACTGAAGCTTTCTTT.

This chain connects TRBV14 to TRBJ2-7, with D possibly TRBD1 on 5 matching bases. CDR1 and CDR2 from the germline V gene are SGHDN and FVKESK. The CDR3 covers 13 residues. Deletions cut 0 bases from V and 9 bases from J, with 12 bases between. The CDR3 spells CASSQDIWQGQYF. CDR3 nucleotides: TGTGCCAGCAGCCAAGATATCTGGCAGGGGCAGTACTTC.

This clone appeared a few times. The CDR3 protein is CASSLPGQQAEKLFF. CDR3 nucleotides: TGTGCCAGCAGCCTACCGGGACAGCAAGCTGAAAAACTGTTTTTT. This chain uses TRBV11-3 with TRBJ1-4; 7 nucleotides match TRBD1. V lost 5 bases and J lost 7; bases outside the gene matches: 10. CDR3 length: 15 residues. Germline loops: CDR1 SGHNT, CDR2 YENEEA. Together with reference TRBV11-3 and TRBJ1-4, the CDR3 gives the full variable domain: EAGVVQSPRYKIIEKKQPVAFWCNPISGHNTLYWYLQNLGQGPELLIRYENEEAVDDSQLPKDRFSAERLKGVDSTLKIQPAELGDSAVYLCASSLPGQQAEKLFFGSGTQLSVL.

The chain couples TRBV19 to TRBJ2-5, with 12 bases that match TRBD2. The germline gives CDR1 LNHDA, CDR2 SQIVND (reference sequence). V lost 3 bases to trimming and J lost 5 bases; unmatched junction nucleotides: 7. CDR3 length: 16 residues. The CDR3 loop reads CASSIGLAGGLETQYF. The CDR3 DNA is TGTGCCAGTAGTATTGGGCTAGCGGGAGGGTTGGAGACCCAGTACTTC.